This entry is about one T cell receptor (beta chain). This clonotype has only a few counts. Its antigen target is currently unknown. No much larger clonotype is one base removed from it; base qualities were not supplied. V is pared back by 1 base and J by 5 bases, with 9 bases lying between the germline termini. The germline V gene specifies SGHTA as CDR1 and FQGNSA as CDR2. The CDR3 has 14 amino acids, counting the end cysteine and phenylalanine. Only the CDR3 region is kept as DNA, spanning 42 bases read in frame from base 1. To prepare the library, RT-PCR was applied. These reads were obtained on an Illumina MiSeq. The public reads were reanalyzed by TCRdb: fastp trimming at Q25, MiXCR alignment, in-frame beta chains only. Entries that share a CDR3 protein sequence are merged under the most common genes and DNA. A total of 250 to 350 distinct CDR3 sequences appear in this sample, around 42% of them only once. 25% to 35% of the sample is held by the ten biggest clonotypes.

This sample was included in a study of CD4 T cell repertoires and nickel (TCRdb year 2020). Source material: CD4+ T cells from blood, not recorded whether cultured. The TCR comes from a human donor in a nickel allergy study, with or without nickel allergy (not recorded which). It is not recorded whether this sample comes from one donor or several. The chain is encoded by TRBV7-2 joined to TRBJ1-5; no D gene can be assigned with confidence. CDR3 reads: CASSLVERYQPQHF. The DNA sequence is as follows: TGTGCCAGCAGCTTAGTTGAGAGGTATCAGCCCCAGCATTTT. Joined to the reference TRBV7-2 and TRBJ1-5 proteins, this CDR3 gives the full variable domain: GAGVSQSPSNKVTEKGKDVELRCDPISGHTALYWYRQSLGQGLEFLIYFQGNSAPDKSGLPSDRFSAERTGGSVSTLTIQRTQQEDSAVYLCASSLVERYQPQHFGDGTRLSIL.